A selection of T cell receptor beta chains follows, all from one sample in a study of T cell changes during pregnancy in multiple sclerosis. Some clones are missing from TCRdb's copy, which holds only in-frame ones; the method was immunoSEQ multiplex PCR. The table shows about 46,000 clones, with less than 95% occurring only once. The sequencing here drew on CD8+ T cells from peripheral blood mononuclear cells, taken in the second trimester of pregnancy. Receptors originate from a female donor with multiple sclerosis, enrolled in a pregnancy study. CDR3s include the opening cysteine and the closing phenylalanine or tryptophan. D genes are given only for firm matches. Where a row states a size, it is once, few, many or the class of an expanded clone; other rows omit it.

clone size	V gene	J gene	D gene	CDR3 DNA	CDR3 protein
-	TRBV6-5	TRBJ1-1	TRBD1	TGTGCCAGCAGGATTACAGGGGGCACTGAAGCTTTCTTT	CASRITGGTEAFF
-	TRBV6-1	TRBJ2-7	-	TGTGCCAGCAGTGAAGACCCAGCCTACGAGCAGTACTTC	CASSEDPAYEQYF
-	TRBV5-4	TRBJ2-7	TRBD2	TGTGCCAGCAGCCAAAGTCGGGGGGGATCCTACGAGCAGTACTTC	CASSQSRGGSYEQYF
-	TRBV13	TRBJ1-6	TRBD1	TGTGCCAGCAGCTTAGGGGAGGGGGCGCGGAATTCACCCCTCCACTTT	CASSLGEGARNSPLHF
once	TRBV15	TRBJ2-7	-	TGTGCCACCAGCTCTAGGTCGGTCGGATATGGCGAGCAGTACTTC	CATSSRSVGYGEQYF
-	TRBV6-5	TRBJ2-1	TRBD2	TGTGCCAGTGCATTCCACGGGGGGGCTCGCAATGAGCAGTTCTTC	CASAFHGGARNEQFF
-	TRBV4-1	TRBJ1-5	-	TGCGCCAGCAGCCCGACACCCTATCAGCCCCAGCATTTT	CASSPTPYQPQHF
-	TRBV2	TRBJ2-1	-	TGTGCCAGCAGGACCCCGGCCGAACCGAACTATAACGAGACCTTGGGGCATGAGCAGTTCTTC	CASRTPAEPNYNETLGHEQFF
-	TRBV10-3	TRBJ2-5	TRBD2	TGTGCCATCAGTGATACTAGCGGGGTTGACGAGACCCAGTACTTC	CAISDTSGVDETQYF
-	TRBV7-9	TRBJ1-6	-	TGTGCCAGCAGCTTGGCACCCTATAATTCACCCCTCCACTTT	CASSLAPYNSPLHF
-	TRBV11-2	TRBJ2-1	TRBD2	TGTGCCAGCAGCTTAGTGACTAGCGGGGGCTTAAATGAGCAGTTCTTC	CASSLVTSGGLNEQFF
-	TRBV4-3	TRBJ1-5	TRBD1	TGCGCCAGCAGCCAAGGGGGGACAGGGCATCAGCCCCAGCATTTT	CASSQGGTGHQPQHF
-	TRBV18	TRBJ2-1	TRBD1	TGTGCCAGCTCATCTCCGGACAGGGGATCCTACAATGAGCAGTTCTTC	CASSSPDRGSYNEQFF
-	TRBV11-2	TRBJ2-7	TRBD1	TGTGCCAGCAGCTTTGGGGACAGAAAATACGAGCAGTACTTC	CASSFGDRKYEQYF
-	TRBV6-6	TRBJ1-4	-	TGTGCCAGCAGTTCCCACAGGGTAGGCGAAAAACTGTTTTTT	CASSSHRVGEKLFF
-	TRBV9	TRBJ1-2	-	TGTGCCAGCAGCGCCTCAGGGGCCTATGGCTACACCTTC	CASSASGAYGYTF
once	TRBV9	TRBJ1-4	-	TGTGCCAGCAGCGGCGGGGGAACTAATGAAAAACTGTTTTTT	CASSGGGTNEKLFF
-	TRBV10-3	TRBJ2-7	TRBD1	TGTGCCATCAGTGAGGGACAGGGGTATCACGAGCAGTACTTC	CAISEGQGYHEQYF
-	TRBV6-5	TRBJ2-7	-	TGTGCCAGCAGTTACGGCTCGGGGGTCTACGAGCAGTACTTC	CASSYGSGVYEQYF
-	TRBV5-6	TRBJ1-2	-	TGTGCCAGCAGCTCGGGGGGGCACGGCTACACCTTC	CASSSGGHGYTF
-	TRBV4-3	TRBJ2-5	TRBD2	TGCGCCAGCAGCCAAGTTGGGCCGGGGGGGATCGAGACCCAGTACTTC	CASSQVGPGGIETQYF
-	TRBV2	TRBJ2-5	TRBD1	TGTGCCAGCAGTACAAAGACAGGGGCCGGAGAGACCCAGTACTTC	CASSTKTGAGETQYF
-	TRBV10-3	TRBJ1-4	-	TGTGCCATCAGTGATTGGCATATCGGGGAAAAACTGTTTTTT	CAISDWHIGEKLFF
-	TRBV6-5	TRBJ2-5	TRBD2	TGTGCCAGCAGTTACTCGAGGGAGGGTTACCGAGAGACCCAGTACTTC	CASSYSREGYRETQYF
-	TRBV19	TRBJ1-2	-	TGTGCCAGTGGGGAGGAGGGATTGATCTATGGCTACACCTTC	CASGEEGLIYGYTF
once	TRBV5-4	TRBJ2-5	TRBD2	TGTGCCAGCAGCTTGTGGTTGAGCGGGGATGGAGAGACCCAGTACTTC	CASSLWLSGDGETQYF
few	TRBV5-4	TRBJ1-1	TRBD1	TGTGCCAGCAGCTTGGGACAGGGAGGGAACACTGAAGCTTTCTTT	CASSLGQGGNTEAFF
-	TRBV2	TRBJ2-7	-	TGTGCCAGCAGTGACCGGGAGTACGAGCAGTACTTC	CASSDREYEQYF
-	TRBV9	TRBJ1-2	TRBD1	TGTGCCAGCAGCGCAGGACAGGGGGATGGCTACACCTTC	CASSAGQGDGYTF
-	TRBV9	TRBJ2-6	-	TGTGCCAGCAGCGCGGCCACGACAGTTAGCTCTGGGGCCAACGTCCTGACTTTC	CASSAATTVSSGANVLTF
once	TRBV6-5	TRBJ1-5	-	TGTGCCAGCAGCCCAGGTAGCAATCAGCCCCAGCATTTT	CASSPGSNQPQHF
-	TRBV19	TRBJ1-1	-	TGTGCCAGTAGTCCGCGATTGGACACTGAAGCTTTCTTT	CASSPRLDTEAFF
-	TRBV6-5	TRBJ2-3	TRBD2	TGTGCCAGCGGCCAAGCGGGGCCCACAGATACGCAGTATTTT	CASGQAGPTDTQYF
few	TRBV7-9	TRBJ2-1	TRBD1	TGTGCCAGCAGCCTCGGGGACAGGGGGGACAATGAGCAGTTCTTC	CASSLGDRGDNEQFF
-	TRBV7-2	TRBJ2-1	TRBD2	TGTGCCAGCAGCCCCCCCGGAGCGGGGGGGCTTGAGCAGTTCTTC	CASSPPGAGGLEQFF
-	TRBV27	TRBJ2-1	TRBD1	TGTGCCAGCAGCTGGGACAGAGTATACAATGAGCAGTTCTTC	CASSWDRVYNEQFF
-	TRBV7-6	TRBJ2-3	TRBD2	TGTGCCAGCAGCTATAGCGGGGGGACAGATACGCAGTATTTT	CASSYSGGTDTQYF
-	TRBV7-8	TRBJ2-7	-	TGTGCCAGCAGCTTAGTGCCAGGCGCCTACGAGCAGTACTTC	CASSLVPGAYEQYF
-	TRBV30	TRBJ1-1	TRBD1	TGTGCCTGGAGGGACGGGACAGGGGTTATGAACACTGAAGCTTTCTTT	CAWRDGTGVMNTEAFF
-	TRBV9	TRBJ2-3	-	TGTGCCAGCAGCGTAGAGGGGTCGGGGGTAACAGATACGCAGTATTTT	CASSVEGSGVTDTQYF
-	TRBV13	TRBJ2-3	TRBD1	TGTGCCAGCAGCTCTATGACAGGGTATGCAGATACGCAGTATTTT	CASSSMTGYADTQYF
-	TRBV9	TRBJ2-3	-	TGTGCCAGCAAGAACATACGGGACTTTACAGATACGCAGTATTTT	CASKNIRDFTDTQYF
-	TRBV19	TRBJ2-3	-	TGTGCCAGTAGTACCTCTCTAGCAGATACGCAGTATTTT	CASSTSLADTQYF
-	TRBV5-4	TRBJ2-1	TRBD2	TGTGCCAGCAGCTGGGCGGGAGGTCTAGCGGACAATGAGCAGTTCTTC	CASSWAGGLADNEQFF
-	TRBV7-6	TRBJ2-5	TRBD2	TGTGCCAGCAGCTTAGCTCCCGGGACTAGCGGACAAGAGACCCAGTACTTC	CASSLAPGTSGQETQYF
-	TRBV7-9	TRBJ1-1	-	TGTGCCAGCAGCTTCAGCGATTCCGGGACACTTGAAGCTTTCTTT	CASSFSDSGTLEAFF
once	TRBV13	TRBJ1-1	TRBD1	TGTGCCAGCAGCTTAGCCCCGGGACAGGGGGACACTGAAGCTTTCTTT	CASSLAPGQGDTEAFF
-	TRBV2	TRBJ2-7	TRBD1	TGTGCCAGCAGCCCCCGGACAGGCCTCTCCTACGAGCAGTACTTC	CASSPRTGLSYEQYF
-	TRBV6-5	TRBJ1-2	-	TGTGCCAGCAGTTACTCGGCGGTCTATGGCTACACCTTC	CASSYSAVYGYTF